A selection of T cell receptor beta chains follows, all from one sample in a study of cytomegalovirus exposure and HLA in healthy donors. The protocol was immunoSEQ multiplex PCR, while the TCRdb copy is restricted to in-frame clones and leaves out a portion. This repertoire shows under 200,000 clones, over 80% found once; its top ten account for about 1.6%. Sample: PBMCs. The receptors were sampled from a girl aged 5-17 years in good health and CMV-seropositive. The CDR3 runs from the conserved cysteine through the conserved F or W. A D gene is named only where the DNA matches it firmly. Expanded clones get a size class; other rows say once, few or many, or leave the size out.

>NA|TRBD1|TRBV30|TRBJ2-1
CARDRQGPYNEQFF
TGTGCCCGCGACCGACAGGGACCCTACAATGAGCAGTTCTTC
>NA|TRBD1|TRBV30|TRBJ1-1
CAWAPGTGNTEAFF
TGTGCCTGGGCCCCCGGGACAGGGAACACTGAAGCTTTCTTT
>once|NA|TRBV9|TRBJ1-1
CASSPTRRNTEAFF
TGTGCCAGCAGCCCAACTAGGAGGAACACTGAAGCTTTCTTT
>NA|NA|TRBV5-1|TRBJ1-4
CASSLNKGAAQGKLFF
TGCGCCAGCAGCTTGAATAAAGGAGCCGCCCAAGGAAAACTGTTTTTT
>NA|NA|TRBV11-2|TRBJ2-5
CASSLVFRQETQYF
TGTGCCAGCAGCTTAGTTTTCCGCCAAGAGACCCAGTACTTC
>NA|NA|TRBV30|TRBJ2-7
CAWRRGGTYEQYF
TGTGCCTGGAGACGAGGGGGAACCTACGAGCAGTACTTC
>NA|TRBD2|TRBV4-3|TRBJ2-3
CASSQDRLAGRSQYF
TGCGCCAGCAGCCAAGATAGACTAGCGGGGAGAAGTCAGTATTTT
>NA|NA|TRBV11-2|TRBJ2-5
CASSRGPGQETQYF
TGTGCCAGCAGCCGTGGGCCGGGGCAAGAGACCCAGTACTTC
>NA|NA|TRBV7-2|TRBJ1-3
CASRHRASRDTIYF
TGTGCCAGCAGGCACCGGGCCTCGAGGGACACCATATATTTT
>few|TRBD1|TRBV28|TRBJ2-6
CASTSAGTGVSGANVLTF
TGTGCCAGCACCTCCGCGGGGACAGGGGTATCTGGGGCCAACGTCCTGACTTTC
>NA|TRBD1|TRBV30|TRBJ2-7
CAWDAGTGELYEQYF
TGTGCCTGGGATGCCGGGACAGGGGAGCTCTACGAGCAGTACTTC
>once|TRBD1|TRBV27|TRBJ1-5
CASSSSGTGLQPQHF
TGTGCCAGCAGTTCGTCCGGGACAGGGCTGCAGCCCCAGCATTTT
>once|NA|TRBV13|TRBJ1-5
CASSTGLTNQPQHF
TGTGCCAGCAGCACAGGGCTCACTAATCAGCCCCAGCATTTT
>NA|NA|TRBV5-6|TRBJ2-3
CASSLVPGADTQYF
TGTGCCAGCAGCTTGGTTCCGGGGGCAGATACGCAGTATTTT
>NA|TRBD1|TRBV6-5|TRBJ2-2
CASRGTGYTGELFF
TGTGCCAGCAGAGGGACAGGGTACACCGGGGAGCTGTTTTTT
>NA|NA|TRBV27|TRBJ2-3
CASTAEGRLTDTQYF
TGTGCCAGCACCGCCGAGGGCCGGTTGACAGATACGCAGTATTTT
>NA|TRBD2|TRBV27|TRBJ2-5
CASSPWSMAGVVETQYF
TGTGCCAGCAGTCCCTGGAGTATGGCGGGAGTGGTAGAGACCCAGTACTTC
>NA|TRBD1|TRBV5-1|TRBJ1-1
CASSPGQGWDTEAFF
TGCGCCAGCAGCCCAGGACAGGGTTGGGACACTGAAGCTTTCTTT
>NA|TRBD1|TRBV5-1|TRBJ1-6
CASSLQGESYNSPLHF
TGCGCCAGCAGCTTACAGGGGGAATCCTATAATTCACCCCTCCACTTT
>NA|TRBD2|TRBV27|TRBJ2-7
CASSLVAGEIEQYF
TGTGCCAGCAGTTTGGTAGCGGGAGAGATCGAGCAGTACTTC
>NA|TRBD2|TRBV5-1|TRBJ2-5
CASSFGGGVQETQYF
TGCGCCAGCAGTTTCGGCGGGGGGGTCCAAGAGACCCAGTACTTC
>NA|TRBD1|TRBV5-1|TRBJ1-2
CASSSGTGPSFRYTF
TGCGCCAGCAGCTCCGGGACAGGTCCGAGTTTTCGCTACACCTTC
>NA|NA|TRBV27|TRBJ1-2
CASSFSSQGLFGYTF
TGTGCCAGCAGTTTCTCGAGTCAGGGTTTGTTTGGCTACACCTTC
>NA|TRBD2|TRBV5-4|TRBJ2-2
CASSFRGGGTGELFF
TGTGCCAGCAGCTTTCGGGGGGGCGGAACCGGGGAGCTGTTTTTT
>NA|TRBD1|TRBV7-9|TRBJ2-3
CASSLGQGGTDTQYF
TGTGCCAGCAGCTTAGGGCAGGGGGGCACAGATACGCAGTATTTT
>NA|NA|TRBV15|TRBJ1-4
CATSREGGFEKLFF
TGTGCCACCAGCAGAGAGGGGGGGTTTGAAAAACTGTTTTTT
>few|NA|TRBV18|TRBJ2-7
CASSPGQYEQYF
TGTGCCAGCTCACCCGGACAGTACGAGCAGTACTTC
>NA|NA|TRBV6-6|TRBJ2-7
CASSYLRGYEQYF
TGTGCCAGCAGTTACCTACGCGGGTACGAGCAGTACTTC
>NA|NA|TRBV25-1|TRBJ2-5
CASSESSRLQGETQYF
TGTGCCAGCAGTGAAAGCTCTAGACTTCAGGGGGAGACCCAGTACTTC
>NA|NA|TRBV7-2|TRBJ2-7
CASSAAGQMYEQYF
TGTGCCAGCAGCGCCGCGGGACAGATGTACGAGCAGTACTTC
>NA|NA|TRBV9|TRBJ1-2
CASSVEFRGTYGYTF
TGTGCCAGCAGCGTAGAGTTCCGGGGAACCTATGGCTACACCTTC
>NA|TRBD2|TRBV4-2|TRBJ2-1
CASSPGTSGSNEQFF
TGTGCCAGCAGCCCGGGGACTAGCGGGAGCAATGAGCAGTTCTTC
>few|NA|TRBV28|TRBJ1-1
CASRLDSMNTEAFF
TGTGCCAGCAGGCTGGACAGCATGAACACTGAAGCTTTCTTT
>NA|NA|TRBV4-3|TRBJ2-6
CASSQGTGSGANVLTF
TGCGCCAGCAGCCAAGGAACAGGGTCTGGGGCCAACGTCCTGACTTTC
>NA|TRBD1|TRBV7-7|TRBJ2-2
CASSSGQVGTGELFF
TGTGCTAGCAGCTCGGGACAGGTGGGAACCGGGGAGCTGTTTTTT
>NA|NA|TRBV15|TRBJ2-7
CATSRDRLASYEQYF
TGTGCCACCAGCAGAGATCGCCTCGCCAGCTACGAGCAGTACTTC
>few|NA|TRBV7-9|TRBJ2-7
CASSQPRDNTYEQYF
TGTGCCAGCAGCCAGCCCCGGGACAACACCTACGAGCAGTACTTC
>NA|TRBD2|TRBV6-5|TRBJ2-1
CASSRLAYSYNEQFF
TGTGCCAGCAGCCGACTAGCGTACTCCTACAATGAGCAGTTCTTC
>NA|NA|TRBV2|TRBJ1-4
CASSAGMREKLFF
TGTGCCAGCAGTGCAGGGATGCGGGAAAAACTGTTTTTT
>NA|NA|TRBV20-1|TRBJ2-7
CSASVGYEQYF
TGCAGTGCTAGTGTCGGTTACGAGCAGTACTTC
>NA|NA|TRBV5-8|TRBJ2-1
CASSLVQGINNEQFF
TGTGCCAGCAGCTTGGTACAGGGTATCAACAATGAGCAGTTCTTC
>NA|NA|TRBV5-4|TRBJ2-3
CASRPSGGAGTDTQYF
TGTGCCAGCAGGCCGTCGGGGGGCGCAGGTACAGATACGCAGTATTTT
>NA|NA|TRBV5-5|TRBJ2-4
CASSPVESVRDIQYF
TGTGCCAGCAGCCCGGTGGAGTCCGTGAGAGACATTCAGTACTTC
>NA|TRBD2|TRBV11-2|TRBJ2-1
CASSSSGTWGNEQFF
TGTGCCAGCAGCTCCAGCGGGACCTGGGGAAATGAGCAGTTCTTC
>NA|NA|TRBV4-1|TRBJ2-7
CASSQVGKTYEQYF
TGCGCCAGCAGCCAAGTCGGTAAGACCTACGAGCAGTACTTC
>NA|TRBD1|TRBV9|TRBJ2-7
CASSEGAGTGPSEQYF
TGTGCCAGCAGCGAGGGAGCCGGGACAGGTCCCTCCGAGCAGTACTTC
>NA|NA|TRBV5-1|TRBJ2-7
CASSVTGTLYEQYF
TGCGCCAGCAGCGTAACCGGGACATTATACGAGCAGTACTTC
>NA|TRBD1|TRBV5-1|TRBJ2-3
CASSVLTGGPVTDTQYF
TGCGCCAGCAGCGTACTAACAGGGGGGCCCGTCACAGATACGCAGTATTTT
>NA|TRBD2|TRBV28|TRBJ2-1
CASSASSGRYNEQFF
TGTGCCAGCAGCGCCTCTAGCGGGAGATACAATGAGCAGTTCTTC
>few|TRBD1|TRBV27|TRBJ2-1
CARDLDRQGPRNEQFF
TGTGCCAGAGATCTTGATCGACAGGGGCCCCGGAATGAGCAGTTCTTC
>NA|TRBD2|TRBV5-1|TRBJ2-7
CASSPGLAGFEQYF
TGCGCCAGCAGCCCGGGACTAGCGGGATTCGAGCAGTACTTC
>NA|NA|TRBV6-5|TRBJ1-1
CASSYTAGDTEAFF
TGTGCCAGCAGTTATACTGCGGGGGACACTGAAGCTTTCTTT
>NA|TRBD1|TRBV30|TRBJ2-7
CAWNLGGFGDEQYF
TGTGCCTGGAATCTAGGGGGCTTCGGGGACGAGCAGTACTTC